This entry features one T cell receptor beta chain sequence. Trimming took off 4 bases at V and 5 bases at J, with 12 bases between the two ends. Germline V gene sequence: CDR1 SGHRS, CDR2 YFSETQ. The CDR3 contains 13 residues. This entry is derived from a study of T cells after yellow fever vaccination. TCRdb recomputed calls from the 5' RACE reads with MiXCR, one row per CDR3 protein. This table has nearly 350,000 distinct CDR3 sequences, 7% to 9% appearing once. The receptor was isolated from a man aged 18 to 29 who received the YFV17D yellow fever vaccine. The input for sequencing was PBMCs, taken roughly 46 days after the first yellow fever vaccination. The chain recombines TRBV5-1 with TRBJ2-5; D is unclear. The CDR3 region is CASSLDPRETQYF. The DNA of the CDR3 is TGCGCCAGCAGCCTAGACCCCCGGGAGACCCAGTACTTC.